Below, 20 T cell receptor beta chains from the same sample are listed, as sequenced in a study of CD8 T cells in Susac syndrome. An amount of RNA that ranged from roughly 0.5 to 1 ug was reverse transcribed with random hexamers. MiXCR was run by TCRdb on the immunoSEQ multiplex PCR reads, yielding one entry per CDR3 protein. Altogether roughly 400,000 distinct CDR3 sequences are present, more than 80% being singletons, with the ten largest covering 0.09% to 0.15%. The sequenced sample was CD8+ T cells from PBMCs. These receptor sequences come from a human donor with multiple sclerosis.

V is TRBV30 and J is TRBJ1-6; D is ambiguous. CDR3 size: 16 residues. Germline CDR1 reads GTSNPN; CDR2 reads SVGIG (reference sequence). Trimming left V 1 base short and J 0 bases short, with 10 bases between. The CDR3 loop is CAWSAEESSYNSPLHF. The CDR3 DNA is TGTGCCTGGAGTGCTGAAGAGAGCTCCTATAATTCACCCCTCCACTTT.

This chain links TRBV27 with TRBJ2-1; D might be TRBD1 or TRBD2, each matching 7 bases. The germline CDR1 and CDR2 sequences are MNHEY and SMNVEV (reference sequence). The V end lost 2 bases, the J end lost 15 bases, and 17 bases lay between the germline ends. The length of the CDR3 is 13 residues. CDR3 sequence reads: CASSLPMTGTTFF. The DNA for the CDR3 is TGTGCCAGCAGTTTACCCATGACAGGGACTACGTTCTTC.

CDR3 sequence: CAWSSLQRVEYF. The CDR3 DNA reads as TGTGCCTGGAGTAGTCTGCAGAGGGTCGAGTACTTC. The chain carries TRBV30 and TRBJ2-7; tentative D call: TRBD2 (5 bases). Germline V lookup: CDR1 GTSNPN, CDR2 SVGIG (reference sequence). Trimming cost V 2 bases and J 11 bases, with 16 bases left between them. The CDR3 runs to 12 residues. The full variable domain, with the rest looked up from reference TRBV30 and TRBJ2-7, is SQTIHQWPATLVQPVGSPLSLECTVEGTSNPNLYWYRQAAGRGLQLLFYSVGIGQISSEVPQNLSASRPQDRQFILSSKKLLLSDSGFYLCAWSSLQRVEYFGPGTRLTVT.

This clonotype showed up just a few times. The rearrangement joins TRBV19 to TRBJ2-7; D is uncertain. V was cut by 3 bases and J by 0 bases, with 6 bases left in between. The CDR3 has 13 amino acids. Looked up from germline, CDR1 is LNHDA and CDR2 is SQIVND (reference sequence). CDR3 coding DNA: TGTGCCAGTAGTATTAGTGGCTCCTACGAGCAGTACTTC. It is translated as CASSISGSYEQYF.

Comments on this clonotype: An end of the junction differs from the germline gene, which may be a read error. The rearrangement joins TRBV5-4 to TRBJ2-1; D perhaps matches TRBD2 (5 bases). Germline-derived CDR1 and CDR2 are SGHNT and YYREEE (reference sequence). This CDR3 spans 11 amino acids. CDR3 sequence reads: CASSPGTGLVF. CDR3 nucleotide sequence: TGTGCCAGCAGCCCGGGAACGGGCTTGGTCTTC. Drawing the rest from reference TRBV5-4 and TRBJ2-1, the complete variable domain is ETGVTQSPTHLIKTRGQQVTLRCSSQSGHNTVSWYQQALGQGPQFIFQYYREEENGRGNFPPRFSGLQFPNYSSELNVNALELDDSALYLCASSPGTGLVFGPGTRLTVL.

The DNA for the CDR3 is TGTGCCACCAGCAGATTTCCCCCGGGACAGGGGGTTGGTGAAAAACTGTTTTTT. This gives the protein CATSRFPPGQGVGEKLFF. The rearrangement joins TRBV15 to TRBJ1-4; 11 nucleotides line up with TRBD1. With 2 bases clipped from V and 7 bases from J, the junction kept 12 bases outside the gene matches. The CDR3 is made up of 18 amino acids. The germline V gene encodes CDR1 LNHNV and CDR2 YYDKDF (reference sequence).

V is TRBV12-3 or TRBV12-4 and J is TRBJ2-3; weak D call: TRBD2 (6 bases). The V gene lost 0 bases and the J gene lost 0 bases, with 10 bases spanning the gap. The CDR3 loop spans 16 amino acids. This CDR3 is CASSLAGGPSTDTQYF. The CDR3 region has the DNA TGTGCCAGCAGTTTAGCGGGGGGTCCTAGCACAGATACGCAGTATTTT.

The CDR3 nucleotides read TGTGCCAGCAGCCCACGCCCCGGGACTAGCGGGGGATACAATGAGCAGTTCTTC. Translated, it gives CASSPRPGTSGGYNEQFF. The chain has TRBV3-1 and TRBJ2-1; 14 positions agree with TRBD2. V gave up 4 bases and J gave up 4 bases; unmatched junction bases: 9. The germline CDR1 and CDR2 sequences are LGHDT and YNNKEL (reference sequence). This CDR3 is built from 18 residues.

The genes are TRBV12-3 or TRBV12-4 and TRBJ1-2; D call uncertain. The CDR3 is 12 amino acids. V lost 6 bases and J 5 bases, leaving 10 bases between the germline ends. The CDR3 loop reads CASSPRWYGYTF. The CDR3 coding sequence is TGTGCCAGCAGCCCCCGGTGGTATGGCTACACCTTC.

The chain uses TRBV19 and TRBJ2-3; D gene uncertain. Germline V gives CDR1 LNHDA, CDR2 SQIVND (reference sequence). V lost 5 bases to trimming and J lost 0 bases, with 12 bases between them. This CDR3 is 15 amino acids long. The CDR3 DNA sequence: TGTGCCAGTAGTCCAGAGACCCATAGCACAGATACGCAGTATTTT. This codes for CASSPETHSTDTQYF.

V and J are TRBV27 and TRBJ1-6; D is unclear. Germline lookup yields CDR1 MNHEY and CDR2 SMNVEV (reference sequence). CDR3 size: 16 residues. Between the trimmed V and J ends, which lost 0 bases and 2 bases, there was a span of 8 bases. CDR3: CASSLSSGAYNSPLHF. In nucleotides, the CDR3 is TGTGCCAGCAGTTTATCGTCCGGGGCCTATAATTCACCCCTCCACTTT.

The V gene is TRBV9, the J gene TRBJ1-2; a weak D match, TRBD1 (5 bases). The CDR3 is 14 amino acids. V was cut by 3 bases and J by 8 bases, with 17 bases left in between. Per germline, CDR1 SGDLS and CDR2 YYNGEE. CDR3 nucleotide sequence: TGTGCCAGCAGCGGTACACCGGTTAGGGGAGGCTACACCTTC. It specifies CASSGTPVRGGYTF.

In DNA form, the CDR3 reads TGTGCTAGTGGTTTTGGACACCGTATTCTGTTTGCTGCGGGACTAGCGAGGTCCTACAATGAGCAGTTCTTC. It specifies CASGFGHRILFAAGLARSYNEQFF. This chain connects TRBV12-5 to TRBJ2-1, with 10 bases aligning to TRBD2. This CDR3 is built from 24 residues. Trimming took 3 bases from V and 1 from J; bases not matched to a gene: 27. Germline V gives CDR1 LGHNT, CDR2 FRNRAP.

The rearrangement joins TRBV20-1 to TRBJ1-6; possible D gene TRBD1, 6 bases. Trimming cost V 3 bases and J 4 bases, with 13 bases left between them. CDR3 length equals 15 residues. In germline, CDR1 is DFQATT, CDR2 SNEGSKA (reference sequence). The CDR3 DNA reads TGCAGTGCTAGGGAGGGAACAGGGTATAATTCACCCCTCCACTTT. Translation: CSAREGTGYNSPLHF.

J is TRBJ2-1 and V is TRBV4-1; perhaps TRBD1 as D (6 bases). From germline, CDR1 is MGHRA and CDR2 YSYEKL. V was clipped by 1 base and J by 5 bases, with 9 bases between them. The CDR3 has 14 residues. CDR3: CASSQAQGNNEQFF. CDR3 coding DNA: TGCGCCAGCAGCCAAGCTCAGGGGAACAATGAGCAGTTCTTC.

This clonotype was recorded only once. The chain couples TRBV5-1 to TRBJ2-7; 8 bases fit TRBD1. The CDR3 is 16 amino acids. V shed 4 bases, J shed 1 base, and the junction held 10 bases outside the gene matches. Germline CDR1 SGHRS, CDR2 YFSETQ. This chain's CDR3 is CASSPEGQVVSYEQYF. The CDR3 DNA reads TGCGCCAGCAGCCCGGAGGGACAGGTGGTATCCTACGAGCAGTACTTC.

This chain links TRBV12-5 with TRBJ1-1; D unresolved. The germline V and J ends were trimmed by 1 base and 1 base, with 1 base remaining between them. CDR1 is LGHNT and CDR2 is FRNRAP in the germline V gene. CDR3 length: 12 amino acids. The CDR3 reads CASGLGNTEAFF. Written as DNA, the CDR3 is TGTGCTAGTGGTTTGGGGAACACTGAAGCTTTCTTT.

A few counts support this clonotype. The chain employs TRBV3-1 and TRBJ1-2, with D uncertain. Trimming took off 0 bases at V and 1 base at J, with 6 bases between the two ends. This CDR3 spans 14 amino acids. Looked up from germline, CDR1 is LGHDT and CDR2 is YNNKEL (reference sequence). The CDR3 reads CASSQEGVNYGYTF. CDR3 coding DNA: TGTGCCAGCAGCCAAGAAGGCGTTAACTATGGCTACACCTTC.

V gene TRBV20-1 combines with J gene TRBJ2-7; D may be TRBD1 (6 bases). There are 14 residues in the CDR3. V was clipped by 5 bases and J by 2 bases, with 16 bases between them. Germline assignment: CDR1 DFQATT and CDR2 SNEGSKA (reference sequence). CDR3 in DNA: TGCAGTGCTGGTCAGGGGATTAAGGCCTACGAGCAGTACTTC. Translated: CSAGQGIKAYEQYF.

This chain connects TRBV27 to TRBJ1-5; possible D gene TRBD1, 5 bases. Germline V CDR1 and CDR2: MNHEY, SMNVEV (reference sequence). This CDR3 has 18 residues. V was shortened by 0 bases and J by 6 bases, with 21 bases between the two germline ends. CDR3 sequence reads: CASSLSPLLQQGGQPQHF. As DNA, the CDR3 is TGTGCCAGCAGTTTATCGCCCCTCCTCCAGCAGGGAGGTCAGCCCCAGCATTTT.